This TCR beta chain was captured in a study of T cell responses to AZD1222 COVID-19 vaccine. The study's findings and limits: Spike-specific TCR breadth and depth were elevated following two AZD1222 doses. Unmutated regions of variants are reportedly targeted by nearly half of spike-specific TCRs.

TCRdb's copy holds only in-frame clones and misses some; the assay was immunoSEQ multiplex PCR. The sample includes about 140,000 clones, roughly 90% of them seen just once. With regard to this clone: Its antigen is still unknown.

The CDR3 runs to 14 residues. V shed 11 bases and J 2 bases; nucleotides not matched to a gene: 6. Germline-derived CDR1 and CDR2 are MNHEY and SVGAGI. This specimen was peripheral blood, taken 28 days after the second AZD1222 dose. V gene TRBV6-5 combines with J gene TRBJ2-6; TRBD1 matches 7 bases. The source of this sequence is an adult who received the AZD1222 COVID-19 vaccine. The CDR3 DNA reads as TGTGCCGGAGGACAGGTGGCTGGGGCCAACGTCCTGACTTTC. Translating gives CAGGQVAGANVLTF.